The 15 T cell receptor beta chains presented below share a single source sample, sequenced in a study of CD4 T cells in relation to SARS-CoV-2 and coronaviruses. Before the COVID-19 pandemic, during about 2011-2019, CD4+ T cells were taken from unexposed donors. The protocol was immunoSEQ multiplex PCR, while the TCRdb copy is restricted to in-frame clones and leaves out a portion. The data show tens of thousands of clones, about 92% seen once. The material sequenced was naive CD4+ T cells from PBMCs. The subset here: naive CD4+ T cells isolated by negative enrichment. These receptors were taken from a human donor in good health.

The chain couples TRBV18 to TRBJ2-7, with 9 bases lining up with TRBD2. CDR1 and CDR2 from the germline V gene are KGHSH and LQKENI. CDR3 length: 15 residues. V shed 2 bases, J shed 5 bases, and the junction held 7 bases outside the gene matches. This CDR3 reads CASSPGLAGVNEQYF. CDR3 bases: TGTGCCAGCTCACCAGGGTTAGCGGGAGTGAACGAGCAGTACTTC.

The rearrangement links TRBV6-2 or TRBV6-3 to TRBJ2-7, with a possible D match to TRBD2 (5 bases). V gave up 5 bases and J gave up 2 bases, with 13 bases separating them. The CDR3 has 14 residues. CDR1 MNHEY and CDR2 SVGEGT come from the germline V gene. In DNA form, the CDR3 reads TGTGCCAGCAGTGGGAATACTAGAACCTACGAGCAGTACTTC. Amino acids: CASSGNTRTYEQYF.

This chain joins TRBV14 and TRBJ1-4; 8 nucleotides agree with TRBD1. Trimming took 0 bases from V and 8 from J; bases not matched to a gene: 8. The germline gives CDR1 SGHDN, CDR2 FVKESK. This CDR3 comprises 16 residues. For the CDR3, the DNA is TGTGCCAGCAGCCAAGAAGGACAGGGTGGTGTCGAAAAACTGTTTTTT. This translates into CASSQEGQGGVEKLFF.

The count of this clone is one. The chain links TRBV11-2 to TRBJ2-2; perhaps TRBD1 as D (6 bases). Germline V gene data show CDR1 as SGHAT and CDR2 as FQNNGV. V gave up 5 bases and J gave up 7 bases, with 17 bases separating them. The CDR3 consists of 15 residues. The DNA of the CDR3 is TGTGCCAGCAGCAGCCAGGGGTTATACGGCGGGGAGCTGTTTTTT. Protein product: CASSSQGLYGGELFF.

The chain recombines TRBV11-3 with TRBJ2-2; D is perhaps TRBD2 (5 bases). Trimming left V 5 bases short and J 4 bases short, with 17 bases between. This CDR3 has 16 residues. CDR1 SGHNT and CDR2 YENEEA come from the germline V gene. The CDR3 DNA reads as TGTGCCAGCAGCCCCATAACGGGATTTAGCACCGGGGAGCTGTTTTTT. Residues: CASSPITGFSTGELFF.

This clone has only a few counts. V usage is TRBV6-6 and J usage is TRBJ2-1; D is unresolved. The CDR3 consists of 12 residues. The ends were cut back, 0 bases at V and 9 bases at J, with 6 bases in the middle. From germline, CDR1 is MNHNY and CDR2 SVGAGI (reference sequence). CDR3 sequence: CASSYSYREQFF. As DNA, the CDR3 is TGTGCCAGCAGTTACTCTTACCGTGAGCAGTTCTTC.

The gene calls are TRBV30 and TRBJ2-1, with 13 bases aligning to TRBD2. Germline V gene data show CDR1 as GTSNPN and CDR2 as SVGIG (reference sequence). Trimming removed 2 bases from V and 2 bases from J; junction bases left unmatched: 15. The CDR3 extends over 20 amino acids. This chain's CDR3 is CAWSLFPGLAGSGTYNEQFF. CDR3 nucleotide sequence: TGTGCCTGGAGTCTCTTTCCGGGACTAGCGGGAAGCGGTACCTACAATGAGCAGTTCTTC.

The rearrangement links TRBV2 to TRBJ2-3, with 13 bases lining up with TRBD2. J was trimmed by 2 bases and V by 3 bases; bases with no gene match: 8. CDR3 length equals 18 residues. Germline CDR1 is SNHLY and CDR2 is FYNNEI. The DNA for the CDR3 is TGTGCCAGCAGTGACCCCTCAACTAGCGGGGGGGCCACAGATACGCAGTATTTT. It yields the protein CASSDPSTSGGATDTQYF.

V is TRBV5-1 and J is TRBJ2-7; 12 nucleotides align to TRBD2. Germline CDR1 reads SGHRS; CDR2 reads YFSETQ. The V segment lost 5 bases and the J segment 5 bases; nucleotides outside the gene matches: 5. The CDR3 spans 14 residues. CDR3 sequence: CASRLTSGSHEQYF. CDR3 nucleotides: TGCGCCAGCAGGCTGACTAGCGGGAGCCACGAGCAGTACTTC.

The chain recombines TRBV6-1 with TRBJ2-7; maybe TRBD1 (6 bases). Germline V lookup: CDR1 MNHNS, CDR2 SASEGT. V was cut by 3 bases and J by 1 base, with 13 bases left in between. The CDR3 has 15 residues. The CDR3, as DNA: TGTGCCAGCAGTGATCAGGGGAAGGGGTCCTACGAGCAGTACTTC. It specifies CASSDQGKGSYEQYF.

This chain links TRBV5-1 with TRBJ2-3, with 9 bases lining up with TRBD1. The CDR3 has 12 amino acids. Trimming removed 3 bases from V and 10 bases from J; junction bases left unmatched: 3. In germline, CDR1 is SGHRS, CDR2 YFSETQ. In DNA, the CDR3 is TGCGCCAGCAGCTCGGGACAGGGACCGCAGTATTTT. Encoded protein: CASSSGQGPQYF.

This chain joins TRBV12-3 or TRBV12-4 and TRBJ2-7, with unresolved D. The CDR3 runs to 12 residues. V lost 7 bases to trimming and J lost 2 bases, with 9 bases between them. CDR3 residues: CASNQEPYEQYF. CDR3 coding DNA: TGTGCCAGCAACCAGGAACCCTACGAGCAGTACTTC.

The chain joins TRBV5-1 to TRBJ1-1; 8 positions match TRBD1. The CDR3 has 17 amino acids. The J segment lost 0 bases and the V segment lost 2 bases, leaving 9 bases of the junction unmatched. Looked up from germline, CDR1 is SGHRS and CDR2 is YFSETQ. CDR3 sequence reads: CASSLGVGGQVNTEAFF. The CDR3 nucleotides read TGCGCCAGCAGCTTAGGGGTGGGGGGACAGGTGAACACTGAAGCTTTCTTT. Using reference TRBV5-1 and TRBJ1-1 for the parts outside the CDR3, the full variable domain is KAGVTQTPRYLIKTRGQQVTLSCSPISGHRSVSWYQQTPGQGLQFLFEYFSETQRNKGNFPGRFSGRQFSNSRSEMNVSTLELGDSALYLCASSLGVGGQVNTEAFFGQGTRLTVV.

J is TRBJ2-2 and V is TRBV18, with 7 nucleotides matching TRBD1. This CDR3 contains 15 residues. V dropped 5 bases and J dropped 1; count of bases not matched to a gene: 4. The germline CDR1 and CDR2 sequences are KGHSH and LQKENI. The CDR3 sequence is CASSKDRMNTGELFF. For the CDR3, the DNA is TGTGCCAGCTCAAAGGACAGGATGAACACCGGGGAGCTGTTTTTT. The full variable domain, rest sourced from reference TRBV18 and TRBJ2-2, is NAGVMQNPRHLVRRRGQEARLRCSPMKGHSHVYWYRQLPEEGLKFMVYLQKENIIDESGMPKERFSAEFPKEGPSILRIQQVVRGDSAAYFCASSKDRMNTGELFFGEGSRLTVL.

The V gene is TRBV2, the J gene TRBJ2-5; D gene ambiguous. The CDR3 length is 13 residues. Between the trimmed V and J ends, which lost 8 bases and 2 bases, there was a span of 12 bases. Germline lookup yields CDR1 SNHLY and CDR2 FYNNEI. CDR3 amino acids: CASSLYVQETQYF. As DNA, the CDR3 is TGTGCCAGCTCCCTGTATGTACAAGAGACCCAGTACTTC.